This T cell receptor beta chain came from a study of blood T cell repertoires in COVID-19. Method: immunoSEQ multiplex PCR; TCRdb's copy keeps in-frame clones and lacks some. The profile covers under 300,000 clones, with around 88% appearing a single time and about 12% taken by the ten largest. There are 15 residues in the CDR3. Germline CDR1 reads SGDLS; CDR2 reads YYNGEE. Between the trimmed V and J ends, which lost 0 bases and 6 bases, there was a span of 12 bases. V gene TRBV9 combines with J gene TRBJ2-2; D gene unclear. The sample taken for sequencing was peripheral blood. This clonotype originated in a woman in her 70s with COVID-19, enrolled during active disease. CDR3 protein: CASSVALSAAGELFF. DNA of the CDR3: TGTGCCAGCAGCGTAGCCCTCTCTGCGGCCGGGGAGCTGTTTTTT.